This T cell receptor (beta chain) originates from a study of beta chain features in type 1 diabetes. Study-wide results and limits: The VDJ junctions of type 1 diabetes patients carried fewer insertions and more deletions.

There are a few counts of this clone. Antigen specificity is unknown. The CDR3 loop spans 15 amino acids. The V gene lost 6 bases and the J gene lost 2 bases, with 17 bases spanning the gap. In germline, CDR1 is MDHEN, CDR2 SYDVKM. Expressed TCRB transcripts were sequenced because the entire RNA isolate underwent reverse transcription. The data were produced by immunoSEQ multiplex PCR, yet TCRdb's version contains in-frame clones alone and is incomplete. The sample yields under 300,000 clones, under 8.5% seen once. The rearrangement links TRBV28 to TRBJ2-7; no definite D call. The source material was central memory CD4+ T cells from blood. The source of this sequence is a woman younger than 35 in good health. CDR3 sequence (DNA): TGTGCCAGCAGCCGGGCCCGTGCAATAACCTACGAGCAGTACGTC. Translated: CASSRARAITYEQYV.